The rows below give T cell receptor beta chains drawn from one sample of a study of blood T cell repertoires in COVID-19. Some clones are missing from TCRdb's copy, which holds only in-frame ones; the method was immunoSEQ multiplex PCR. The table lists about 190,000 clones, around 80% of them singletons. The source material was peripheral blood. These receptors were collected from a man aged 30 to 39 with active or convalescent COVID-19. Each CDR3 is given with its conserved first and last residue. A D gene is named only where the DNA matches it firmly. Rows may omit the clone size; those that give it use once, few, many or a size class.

CDR3: CASSLSWGVNTEAFF
D: .
size: .
length: 15
V: TRBV27
J: TRBJ1-1

CDR3: CASSSPTSGRAFEQFF
D: TRBD2
size: many
length: 16
V: TRBV7-2
J: TRBJ2-1

CDR3: CASSIGPPGSYEQYF
D: .
size: .
length: 15
V: TRBV19
J: TRBJ2-7

CDR3: CASSSSFLAGVNTGELFF
D: TRBD2
size: .
length: 18
V: TRBV27
J: TRBJ2-2

CDR3: CSARAGTGQFF
D: .
size: .
length: 11
V: TRBV20-1
J: TRBJ2-1

CDR3: CASSWGTNTEAFF
D: .
size: .
length: 13
V: TRBV12-3/TRBV12-4
J: TRBJ1-1

CDR3: CASGAGTVNQPQHF
D: TRBD1
size: few
length: 14
V: TRBV2
J: TRBJ1-5

CDR3: CASSLLAGSYNEQFF
D: TRBD2
size: .
length: 15
V: TRBV10-1
J: TRBJ2-1

CDR3: CASSLPGQGSYGYTF
D: TRBD1
size: .
length: 15
V: TRBV28
J: TRBJ1-2

CDR3: CATSARQIDYGYTF
D: .
size: .
length: 14
V: TRBV24-1
J: TRBJ1-2

CDR3: CASSSVGGAADTQYF
D: .
size: .
length: 15
V: TRBV19
J: TRBJ2-3

CDR3: CASRGRGVNTEAFF
D: .
size: .
length: 14
V: TRBV19
J: TRBJ1-1

CDR3: CASSPGVANTGELFF
D: .
size: .
length: 15
V: TRBV10-1
J: TRBJ2-2

CDR3: CASSSGSTEAFF
D: .
size: .
length: 12
V: TRBV7-9
J: TRBJ1-1

CDR3: CASSLGGQVYNSPLHF
D: TRBD1
size: .
length: 16
V: TRBV5-6
J: TRBJ1-6

CDR3: CASSAEESSYNEQFF
D: .
size: once
length: 15
V: TRBV9
J: TRBJ2-1

CDR3: CASSWRRQGGTEAFF
D: TRBD1
size: once
length: 15
V: TRBV6-2/TRBV6-3
J: TRBJ1-1

CDR3: CASSPDRGGEKLFF
D: TRBD1
size: .
length: 14
V: TRBV9
J: TRBJ1-4

CDR3: CAWTGGVEYEQYF
D: TRBD1
size: .
length: 13
V: TRBV30
J: TRBJ2-7

CDR3: CAISTPNTGELFF
D: .
size: .
length: 13
V: TRBV7-9
J: TRBJ2-2

CDR3: CASSLRDFLTGELFF
D: .
size: .
length: 15
V: TRBV7-2
J: TRBJ2-2

CDR3: CASKGQDQWNYGYTF
D: TRBD1
size: .
length: 15
V: TRBV6-5
J: TRBJ1-2

CDR3: CAWSAQGLSNQPQHF
D: .
size: .
length: 15
V: TRBV30
J: TRBJ1-5

CDR3: CASSLSGYGKTQYF
D: .
size: .
length: 14
V: TRBV28
J: TRBJ2-5

CDR3: CASSRDLTGRYGYTF
D: .
size: .
length: 15
V: TRBV6-2/TRBV6-3
J: TRBJ1-2

CDR3: CASSPREHNEQFF
D: .
size: few
length: 13
V: TRBV6-2/TRBV6-3
J: TRBJ2-1

CDR3: CASSQGQFYGYTF
D: TRBD1
size: once
length: 13
V: TRBV5-1
J: TRBJ1-2

CDR3: CASSRIQGPGNTIYF
D: .
size: .
length: 15
V: TRBV5-5
J: TRBJ1-3

CDR3: CASSRTYFAGTGSTDTQYF
D: TRBD1
size: .
length: 19
V: TRBV11-2
J: TRBJ2-3

CDR3: CASSVGGLSGNTIYF
D: .
size: few
length: 15
V: TRBV9
J: TRBJ1-3

CDR3: CASSSSRGGNYNEQFF
D: .
size: .
length: 16
V: TRBV11-2
J: TRBJ2-1

CDR3: CAWNRAANLASGREQETQYF
D: TRBD2
size: .
length: 20
V: TRBV30
J: TRBJ2-5

CDR3: CASSLAEQGVSYEQYF
D: TRBD1
size: .
length: 16
V: TRBV5-1
J: TRBJ2-7

CDR3: CSVEYPGVGLQYF
D: .
size: .
length: 13
V: TRBV29-1
J: TRBJ2-4

CDR3: CASTPRLAGYNEQFF
D: TRBD2
size: once
length: 15
V: TRBV6-5
J: TRBJ2-1

CDR3: CSVGDSSPNTGELFF
D: TRBD1
size: .
length: 15
V: TRBV29-1
J: TRBJ2-2

CDR3: CASSSSYEQYF
D: .
size: .
length: 11
V: TRBV2
J: TRBJ2-7

CDR3: CSVPSSGGGRYF
D: .
size: .
length: 12
V: TRBV29-1
J: TRBJ2-3

CDR3: CSVDQGTDTQYF
D: .
size: .
length: 12
V: TRBV29-1
J: TRBJ2-3

CDR3: CAISEDRVGETQYF
D: TRBD1
size: .
length: 14
V: TRBV10-3
J: TRBJ2-5

CDR3: CASSIRSQNTEAFF
D: .
size: .
length: 14
V: TRBV19
J: TRBJ1-1

CDR3: CASIPDRGFYGYTF
D: TRBD1
size: once
length: 14
V: TRBV19
J: TRBJ1-2

CDR3: CASSYRGQGMNIQYF
D: TRBD1
size: .
length: 15
V: TRBV6-2/TRBV6-3
J: TRBJ2-4

CDR3: CASSKRSGGGRIGYTF
D: .
size: .
length: 16
V: TRBV21-1
J: TRBJ1-2

CDR3: CASSKNRGVNTEAFF
D: TRBD1
size: once
length: 15
V: TRBV18
J: TRBJ1-1

CDR3: CAISDAGSGETQYF
D: .
size: .
length: 14
V: TRBV10-3
J: TRBJ2-5

CDR3: CAGGQGARTDTQYF
D: TRBD1
size: few
length: 14
V: TRBV2
J: TRBJ2-3

CDR3: CAISEPSSSSYNEQFF
D: .
size: .
length: 16
V: TRBV10-3
J: TRBJ2-1

CDR3: CASSPVGVAGVPSYEQYF
D: TRBD2
size: .
length: 18
V: TRBV27
J: TRBJ2-7

CDR3: CASSSGQNTGELFF
D: .
size: .
length: 14
V: TRBV5-1
J: TRBJ2-2

CDR3: CASSVVGGGDTEAFF
D: .
size: .
length: 15
V: TRBV9
J: TRBJ1-1

CDR3: CSVDRPTGELFF
D: .
size: .
length: 12
V: TRBV29-1
J: TRBJ2-2